This TCR beta chain was captured in a study of post-analysis software for immune sequencing data. As for the study in general: Included among the disease courses, which were recorded for the cohort, were relapsing-remitting, secondary progressive and progressive-relapsing multiple sclerosis.

TCR beta libraries were prepared from cDNA with unique molecular identifiers. When 1 to 10 million T cells were used, they gave 500,000 or so cDNA molecules. TCRdb fed the PCR reads into MiXCR, producing one record per CDR3 protein. This sample has hundreds of thousands of distinct CDR3 sequences; 59% occur once, and the top ten carry around 10%. As regards this clonotype: Its antigen is as yet unknown.

Regarding the study as a whole: Batch-mates among the samples co-clustered strongly by F measure. The normalized Chao1 diversity of multiple sclerosis patients was significantly lower than that of controls.

Sequenced sample: blood. This clonotype was obtained from a girl aged 2-15 years with multiple sclerosis.

This CDR3 is CASSLVPGQGGGRGYNEQFF. The CDR3, as DNA: TGTGCCAGCAGCTTAGTCCCGGGACAGGGGGGAGGAAGGGGATACAATGAGCAGTTCTTC. The chain uses TRBV7-9 and TRBJ2-1, with 11 bases aligning to TRBD1. From germline, CDR1 is SEHNR and CDR2 FQNEAQ (reference sequence). V was clipped by 1 base and J by 4 bases; unmatched bases: 15. The CDR3 spans 20 residues. The full variable domain, in which reference TRBV7-9 and TRBJ2-1 provide the parts outside the CDR3, is DTGVSQNPRHKITKRGQNVTFRCDPISEHNRLYWYRQTLGQGPEFLTYFQNEAQLEKSRLLSDRFSAERPKGSFSTLEIQRTEQGDSAMYLCASSLVPGQGGGRGYNEQFFGPGTRLTVL.